The 11 T cell receptor beta chains reported below all come from one sample, sequenced in a study of shared clonotypes between healthy human individuals. Measured with immunoSEQ multiplex PCR; TCRdb has only the in-frame clones, and not every one. Of 980,000 or so clones in the sample, less than 85% are singletons; the top ten hold about 1.5%. Sequencing was performed on memory CD4+ T cells sorted from blood. The subset was: CD45RA-negative fraction. These receptors all stem from a young man in good health.

The rearrangement joins TRBV4-1 to TRBJ1-6; D is possibly TRBD1 (5 bases). Trimming left V 4 bases short and J 0 bases short, with 10 bases between. Germline CDR1 MGHRA, CDR2 YSYEKL. The CDR3 spans 16 residues. The CDR3 protein is CASSRDSSSYNSPLHF. DNA for the CDR3: TGCGCCAGCAGCCGAGACAGTAGCTCCTATAATTCACCCCTCCACTTT.

This chain uses TRBV6-5 with TRBJ1-5; TRBD1 aligns across 7 bases. The CDR3 sequence is 15 residues long. Germline lookup yields CDR1 MNHEY and CDR2 SVGAGI. Losses at the gene ends were 5 bases for V and 2 bases for J; bases not matched to a gene: 6. CDR3 bases: TGTGCCAGCAGTCCCGACAGGGCGGGCAATCAGCCCCAGCATTTT. Protein: CASSPDRAGNQPQHF.

This clone appeared a single time. The rearrangement uses TRBV29-1 and TRBJ2-1; 9 positions agree with TRBD2. CDR3 size: 13 residues. Trimming removed 8 bases from V and 9 bases from J; junction bases left unmatched: 11. Germline CDR1 reads SQVTM; CDR2 reads ANQGSEA. The CDR3 here is CSLARGGDGEQFF. Written as DNA, the CDR3 is TGCAGCCTCGCGCGGGGGGGAGATGGTGAGCAGTTCTTC.

V usage is TRBV10-3 and J usage is TRBJ2-2; D gene uncertain. The V and J ends lost 3 bases and 1 base respectively, with 9 bases between them. Germline CDR1 and CDR2: ENHRY and SYGVKD. This CDR3 has 15 amino acids. CDR3 in amino acids: CAISDWARNTGELFF. The CDR3 nucleotides are TGTGCCATCAGTGATTGGGCTAGGAACACCGGGGAGCTGTTTTTT.

The chain recombines TRBV7-9 with TRBJ1-3; TRBD1 is a possible D gene (5 bases). Germline values: CDR1 SEHNR, CDR2 FQNEAQ (reference sequence). The CDR3 has 13 residues. Trimming took off 8 bases at V and 4 bases at J, with 12 bases between the two ends. CDR3 sequence (DNA): TGTGCCAGCCGCCAAGGGGTGGGAAACACCATATATTTT. The encoded protein is CASRQGVGNTIYF.

The rearrangement links TRBV6-4 to TRBJ2-3; no firm D call. Per the germline V gene, CDR1 is MRHNA and CDR2 is SNTAGT. V lost 2 bases and J 0 bases, leaving 6 bases between the germline ends. The CDR3 is 14 amino acids. The CDR3 sequence is CASSDGLSTDTQYF. The CDR3 bases are TGTGCCAGCAGTGACGGGCTAAGCACAGATACGCAGTATTTT.

As regards this clone: The same CDR3 arises from other DNA sequences in this sample as well. The CDR3 sequence: CASSYVGNQPQHF. In DNA form, the CDR3 reads TGTGCCAGCAGTTACGTGGGCAATCAGCCCCAGCATTTT. The V and J genes are TRBV6-6 and TRBJ1-5; D uncertain. The ends were cut back, 2 bases at V and 2 bases at J, with 4 bases in the middle. Germline lookup yields CDR1 MNHNY and CDR2 SVGAGI (reference sequence). The CDR3 is 13 amino acids.

This chain joins TRBV11-2 and TRBJ2-7, with 8 positions matching TRBD1. Per the germline V gene, CDR1 is SGHAT and CDR2 is FQNNGV. J lost 4 bases, V lost 2 bases, and 1 base had no gene match. This CDR3 is 13 amino acids long. The CDR3 loop reads CASSLNRGYEQYF. The CDR3 nucleotides are TGTGCCAGCAGCTTAAACAGGGGGTACGAGCAGTACTTC. Variable domain in full (rest from reference TRBV11-2 and TRBJ2-7): EAGVAQSPRYKIIEKRQSVAFWCNPISGHATLYWYQQILGQGPKLLIQFQNNGVVDDSQLPKDRFSAERLKGVDSTLKIQPAKLEDSAVYLCASSLNRGYEQYFGPGTRLTVT.

The gene calls are TRBV6-5 and TRBJ1-1, with D maybe TRBD1 (6 bases). This CDR3 has 16 amino acids. CDR1 MNHEY and CDR2 SVGAGI come from the germline V gene. The ends were cut back, 2 bases at V and 7 bases at J, with 20 bases in the middle. The DNA of the CDR3 is TGTGCCAGCAGTTACAAGGGGGGTTCAACCCAAGGTGAAGCTTTCTTT. It yields the protein CASSYKGGSTQGEAFF.

The gene calls are TRBV18 and TRBJ1-3; D call uncertain. Trimming shortened V by 1 base and J by 3 bases, and 10 bases separated the two germline ends. The CDR3 has 15 amino acids. CDR1 KGHSH and CDR2 LQKENI come from the germline V gene. Written as DNA, the CDR3 is TGTGCCAGCTCACCACGGTCCGGGCTTGGAAACACCATATATTTT. It codes for CASSPRSGLGNTIYF.

The chain is built from TRBV4-1 and TRBJ2-1; 9 bases line up with TRBD1. V gave up 1 base and J gave up 0 bases; unmatched junction bases: 4. Per germline, CDR1 MGHRA and CDR2 YSYEKL. The CDR3 extends over 17 amino acids. In DNA, the CDR3 is TGCGCCAGCAGCCAAGGAGACAGGGGGTACTCCTACAATGAGCAGTTCTTC. It is translated as CASSQGDRGYSYNEQFF.